This T cell receptor beta chain was captured in a study of T cells in Graves' hyperthyroidism and ophthalmopathy. Study-level points and caveats: Most expanded thyroid clonotypes above 0.001 recurred in blood.

This CDR3 contains 13 residues. V was pared by 1 base and J by 9 bases, with 12 bases between. Per the germline V gene, CDR1 is DFQATT and CDR2 is SNEGSKA (reference sequence). This clonotype was counted between two and nine times. What it binds is not known. Amplified TCR beta CDR3 regions came from RNA transcripts. HTBI primers were the set used in a first-round RT-PCR of the TCR CDR3. TCRdb reprocessed the multiplex PCR reads via MiXCR and lists one record per CDR3 protein. Altogether hundreds of thousands of distinct CDR3 sequences are present, about 15% being singletons, with the ten largest covering 13%.

Sequences were obtained from blood. The receptor's source is a young man with Graves' ophthalmopathy. The chain recombines TRBV20-1 with TRBJ2-2; D possibly corresponds to TRBD2 (5 bases). This CDR3 is CSARGLLFRELFF. CDR3 nucleotide sequence: TGCAGTGCTAGAGGACTACTTTTCCGGGAGCTGTTTTTT.